The subject of this entry is one T cell receptor beta chain. Its antigen is not known. The sample comes from a study of Ad26.COV2.S vaccination and SARS-CoV-2 variants. Study as a whole: Ad26.COV2.S given intramuscularly, once or twice 56 days apart. Study findings and constraints: Researchers cautioned that TCR breadth and depth analyses may have underestimated total T cell responses. Once vaccination had occurred, spike-specific CD8+ and CD4+ T cell responses reportedly showed substantial breadth. Higher spike-specific TCR breadth was found in vaccine recipients than in placebo recipients.

As to treatment: over 15 received Ad26.COV2.S at low or high dose, single or two shots; about 5 received placebo; per-sample allocation not given. Each sample was drawn 63 days after the first injection (of vaccine or placebo). Data came from immunoSEQ multiplex PCR; TCRdb stores just in-frame clones and leaves some out. The sample yields about 320,000 clones, 86% seen once. The sequence derives from a person aged 18 to 59 who received the Ad26.COV2.S COVID-19 vaccine or a placebo. The sample in question was peripheral blood, obtained in a trial of Ad26.COV2.S vaccine versus placebo.

Written as DNA, the CDR3 is TGTGCCAGCAGCATGACAGGGGTGGGGGATCAGCCCCAGCATTTT. Amino acids: CASSMTGVGDQPQHF. V gene TRBV6-5 combines with J gene TRBJ1-5; 8 positions agree with TRBD1. Trimming removed 6 bases from V and 5 bases from J; junction bases left unmatched: 9. CDR1 is MNHEY, CDR2 SVGAGI, per germline. This CDR3 has 15 amino acids.